The next 17 T cell receptor beta chains were all read from a single sample in a study of T cell repertoires in cytomegalovirus infection. TCRdb re-called the reads through MiXCR, storing one row per CDR3 protein. The sample has about 51,000 distinct CDR3 sequences, around 18% seen once. Antigen specificity for these receptors is unknown. Sequencing used CD8+ T cells from cultured PBMCs, obtained from culture after CMV antigen stimulation. These receptors were collected from a human donor in good health (CMV status not recorded). Some clones in this sample may be carry-over from other donors' samples.

This clonotype has only a few counts. The gene calls are TRBV7-8 and TRBJ1-1; D not certain. This CDR3 has 15 residues. Looked up from germline, CDR1 is SGHVS and CDR2 is FQNEAQ. Trimming pared 5 bases from V and 8 bases from J, leaving 21 bases between. CDR3 DNA: TGTGCCAGCAGCCTAAGGGAACAGCCAAGCACGGAAGCTTTCTTT. Translation: CASSLREQPSTEAFF.

In its sample, this clonotype was seen a few times. The rearrangement uses TRBV11-1 and TRBJ2-1; 13 bases align to TRBD2. The J segment lost 5 bases and the V segment lost 3 bases, leaving 1 base of the junction unmatched. This CDR3 has 15 amino acids. CDR1 and CDR2 from the germline V gene are SGHAT and FQDESV (reference sequence). CDR3 sequence (DNA): TGTGCCAGCAGCTTTGGACTAGCGGGAGACAATGAGCAGTTCTTC. Translation: CASSFGLAGDNEQFF.

The rearrangement joins TRBV7-9 to TRBJ1-5, with D maybe TRBD1 (5 bases). Germline assignment: CDR1 SEHNR and CDR2 FQNEAQ (reference sequence). V lost 6 bases, J lost 0 bases, and 9 bases lay in between. The CDR3 runs 14 residues. Here the CDR3 reads CASSIGGSNQPQHF. The DNA for the CDR3 is TGTGCCAGCAGTATTGGGGGTAGCAATCAGCCCCAGCATTTT.

This clonotype came up many times. The chain recombines TRBV7-9 with TRBJ1-5; possibly TRBD1 for D (5 bases). V lost 1 base, J lost 9 bases, and 7 bases lay in between. Looked up from germline, CDR1 is SEHNR and CDR2 is FQNEAQ (reference sequence). The CDR3 has 12 residues. The CDR3 DNA follows: TGTGCCAGCAGCTTAGGGGGACGGCCCCAGCATTTT. Translation: CASSLGGRPQHF. The full variable domain, completed using reference TRBV7-9 and TRBJ1-5, is DTGVSQNPRHKITKRGQNVTFRCDPISEHNRLYWYRQTLGQGPEFLTYFQNEAQLEKSRLLSDRFSAERPKGSFSTLEIQRTEQGDSAMYLCASSLGGRPQHFGDGTRLSIL.

This chain joins TRBV28 and TRBJ1-2; a weak D match, TRBD1 (5 bases). V lost 6 bases and J 2 bases, leaving 22 bases between the germline ends. Looked up from germline, CDR1 is MDHEN and CDR2 is SYDVKM. The CDR3 sequence is 17 residues long. In DNA, the CDR3 is TGTGCCAGCAGAGAGTTGTACAGGAGCCCCCCGAACTATGGCTACACCTTC. It yields the protein CASRELYRSPPNYGYTF.

This sequence joins TRBV7-2 and TRBJ2-1; the match to TRBD2 covers 9 bases. The CDR3 extends over 17 amino acids. V lost 6 bases and J lost 7; bases outside the gene matches: 16. Germline V gene sequence: CDR1 SGHTA, CDR2 FQGNSA. The CDR3 bases are TGTGCCAGCAGATATACCCCGGGTCTAGCGGGGCTGAATGAGCAGTTCTTC. This gives the protein CASRYTPGLAGLNEQFF.

V usage is TRBV7-9 and J usage is TRBJ1-6; D perhaps matches TRBD1 (5 bases). The CDR3 runs to 13 residues. Trimming stripped 3 bases from V and 19 bases from J, with 19 bases between. CDR1 and CDR2 (germline): SEHNR, FQNEAQ (reference sequence). CDR3 sequence (DNA): TGTGCCAGCAGCTTGGGGGGAATATCGGGCCTACACTTT. Translating it yields CASSLGGISGLHF.

This clonotype was seen more than once but under ten times. V and J are TRBV20-1 and TRBJ2-7; TRBD1 matches 7 bases. Germline values: CDR1 DFQATT, CDR2 SNEGSKA (reference sequence). V was clipped by 0 bases and J by 2 bases; unmatched bases: 4. The CDR3 contains 14 residues. CDR3 protein: CSARDWQGAYEQYF. DNA for the CDR3: TGCAGTGCTAGAGATTGGCAGGGGGCCTACGAGCAGTACTTC.

V gene TRBV6-5 combines with J gene TRBJ1-5; TRBD1 might be the D (5 bases). CDR1 MNHEY and CDR2 SVGAGI come from the germline V gene. The CDR3 spans 16 residues. With 6 bases removed from V and 7 bases from J, the gap between germline ends came to 22 bases. The DNA of the CDR3 is TGTGCCAGCAGCCTATCCAACCCCGAAGGGGCCCAGCCCCAGCATTTT. Its protein product is CASSLSNPEGAQPQHF.

The rearrangement joins TRBV12-3 or TRBV12-4 to TRBJ1-2, with TRBD1 matching 10 bases. J gave up 6 bases and V 5 bases, and 9 bases lay outside the gene matches. The CDR3 is 15 residues long. The DNA of the CDR3 is TGTGCCAGCAGTGGGACAGGGGCTCGATTGGATGGCTACACCTTC. Amino acid sequence: CASSGTGARLDGYTF.

This chain links TRBV7-3 with TRBJ2-2; the D gene could be TRBD1 or TRBD2 (5 bases each). Looked up from germline, CDR1 is SGHTA and CDR2 is FQGTGA. This CDR3 contains 15 residues. V was shortened by 1 base and J by 4 bases, with 10 bases between the two germline ends. The CDR3 DNA follows: TGTGCCAGCAGCTTAAGTCCAGGGAGCACCGGGGAGCTGTTTTTT. Protein product: CASSLSPGSTGELFF. Combining the CDR3 with reference TRBV7-3 and TRBJ2-2 gives the whole variable domain GAGVSQTPSNKVTEKGKYVELRCDPISGHTALYWYRQSLGQGPEFLIYFQGTGAADDSGLPNDRFFAVRPEGSVSTLKIQRTERGDSAVYLCASSLSPGSTGELFFGEGSRLTVL.

This clonotype was seen more than once but under ten times. The chain recombines TRBV7-9 with TRBJ2-7; the D gene is possibly TRBD2 (5 bases). V lost 8 bases, J lost 0 bases, and 14 bases lay in between. CDR1 and CDR2 from the germline V gene are SEHNR and FQNEAQ (reference sequence). The CDR3 spans 14 residues. The CDR3 region is CASLGGSSSYEQYF. The CDR3 nucleotides read TGTGCCAGCCTTGGAGGTAGCAGCTCCTACGAGCAGTACTTC.

By frequency in the sample, this clonotype is medium-sized. The chain recombines TRBV7-2 with TRBJ2-7; 7 nucleotides line up with TRBD2. Losses at the gene ends were 5 bases for V and 3 bases for J; bases not matched to a gene: 10. The CDR3 loop spans 15 amino acids. CDR1 is SGHTA and CDR2 is FQGNSA in the germline V gene. CDR3 coding DNA: TGTGCCAGCAGCCCAAGCAGCGGGACCCACTACGAGCAGTACTTC. Translation gives CASSPSSGTHYEQYF.

About this clonotype itself: No DNA is shown, since the ends of the CDR3 on it are uncertain; the CDR3 is the one TCRdb lists. The chain employs TRBV7-8 and TRBJ2-7. The CDR3 spans 21 residues, counting both ends. Germline CDR1 is SGHVS and CDR2 is FQNEAQ. The CDR3 region is CASTNQTSMYLCASSFDEQYF.

This clonotype was detected a few times. The rearrangement joins TRBV7-9 to TRBJ1-4; a possible D gene is TRBD1 (5 bases). Germline V gives CDR1 SEHNR, CDR2 FQNEAQ (reference sequence). Trimming took off 1 base at V and 0 bases at J, with 12 bases between the two ends. CDR3 length: 17 amino acids. CDR3 sequence: CASSLETDSATNEKLFF. CDR3 DNA sequence: TGTGCCAGCAGCTTAGAGACAGACTCCGCAACTAATGAAAAACTGTTTTTT.

The table lists this clonotype with a few counts. The chain links TRBV6-5 to TRBJ1-1, with D unresolved. V was shortened by 0 bases and J by 3 bases, with 14 bases between the two germline ends. The CDR3 runs 16 residues. The germline V gene encodes CDR1 MNHEY and CDR2 SVGAGI. The CDR3 DNA reads as TGTGCCAGCAGTTACTCGATCCAAGGACCTTACACTGAAGCTTTCTTT. Encoded protein: CASSYSIQGPYTEAFF.

This clonotype appeared many times. The V and J genes are TRBV6-5 and TRBJ2-5, with D uncertain. CDR3 length: 15 residues. Trimming took off 2 bases at V and 6 bases at J, with 16 bases between the two ends. Germline V lookup: CDR1 MNHEY, CDR2 SVGAGI. CDR3 sequence reads: CASSYPSDVEQTQYF. For the CDR3, the DNA is TGTGCCAGCAGTTACCCTTCGGACGTTGAACAGACCCAGTACTTC.